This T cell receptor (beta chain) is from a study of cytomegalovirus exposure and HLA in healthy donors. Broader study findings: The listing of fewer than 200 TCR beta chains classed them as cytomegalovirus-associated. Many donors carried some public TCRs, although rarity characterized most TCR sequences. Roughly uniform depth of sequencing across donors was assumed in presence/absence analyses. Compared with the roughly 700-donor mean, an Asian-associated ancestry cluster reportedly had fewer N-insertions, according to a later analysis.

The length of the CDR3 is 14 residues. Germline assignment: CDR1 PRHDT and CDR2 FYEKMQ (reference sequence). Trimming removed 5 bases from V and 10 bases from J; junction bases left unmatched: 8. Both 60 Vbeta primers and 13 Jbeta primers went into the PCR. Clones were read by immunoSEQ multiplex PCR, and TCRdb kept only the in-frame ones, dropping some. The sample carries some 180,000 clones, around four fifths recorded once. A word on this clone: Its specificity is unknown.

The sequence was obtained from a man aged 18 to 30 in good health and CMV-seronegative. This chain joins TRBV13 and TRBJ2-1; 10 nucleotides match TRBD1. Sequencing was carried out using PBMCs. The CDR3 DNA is TGTGCCAGCAGCCCGGGGACAGGGGTTGGGGAGCAGTTCTTC. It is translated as CASSPGTGVGEQFF.